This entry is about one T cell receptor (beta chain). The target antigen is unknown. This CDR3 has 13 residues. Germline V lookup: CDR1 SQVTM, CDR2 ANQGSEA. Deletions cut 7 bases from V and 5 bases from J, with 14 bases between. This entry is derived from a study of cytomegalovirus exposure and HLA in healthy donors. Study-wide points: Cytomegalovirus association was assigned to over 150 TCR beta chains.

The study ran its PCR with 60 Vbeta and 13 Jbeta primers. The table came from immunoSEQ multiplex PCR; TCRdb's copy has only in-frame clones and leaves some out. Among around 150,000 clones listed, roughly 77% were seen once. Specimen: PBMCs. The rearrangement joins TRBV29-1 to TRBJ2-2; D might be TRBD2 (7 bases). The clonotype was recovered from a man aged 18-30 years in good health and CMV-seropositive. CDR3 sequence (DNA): TGCAGCGGAGCGGGACAAAATACCGGGGAGCTGTTTTTT. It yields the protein CSGAGQNTGELFF.